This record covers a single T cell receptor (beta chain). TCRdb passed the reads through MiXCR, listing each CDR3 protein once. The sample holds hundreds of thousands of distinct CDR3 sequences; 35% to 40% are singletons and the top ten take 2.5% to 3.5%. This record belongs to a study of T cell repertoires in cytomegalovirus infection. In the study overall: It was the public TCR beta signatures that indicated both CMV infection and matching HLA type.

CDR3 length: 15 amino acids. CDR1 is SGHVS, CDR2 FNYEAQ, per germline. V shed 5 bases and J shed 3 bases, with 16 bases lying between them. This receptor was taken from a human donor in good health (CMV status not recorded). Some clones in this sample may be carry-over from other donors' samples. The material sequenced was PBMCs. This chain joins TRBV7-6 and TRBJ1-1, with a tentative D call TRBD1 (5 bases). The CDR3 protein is CASSPGRGWDTEAFF. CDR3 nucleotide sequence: TGTGCCAGCAGCCCGGGTCGGGGGTGGGACACTGAAGCTTTCTTT. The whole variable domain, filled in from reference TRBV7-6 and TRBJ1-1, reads GAGVSQSPRYKVTKRGQDVALRCDPISGHVSLYWYRQALGQGPEFLTYFNYEAQQDKSGLPNDRFSAERPEGSISTLTIQRTEQRDSAMYRCASSPGRGWDTEAFFGQGTRLTVV.